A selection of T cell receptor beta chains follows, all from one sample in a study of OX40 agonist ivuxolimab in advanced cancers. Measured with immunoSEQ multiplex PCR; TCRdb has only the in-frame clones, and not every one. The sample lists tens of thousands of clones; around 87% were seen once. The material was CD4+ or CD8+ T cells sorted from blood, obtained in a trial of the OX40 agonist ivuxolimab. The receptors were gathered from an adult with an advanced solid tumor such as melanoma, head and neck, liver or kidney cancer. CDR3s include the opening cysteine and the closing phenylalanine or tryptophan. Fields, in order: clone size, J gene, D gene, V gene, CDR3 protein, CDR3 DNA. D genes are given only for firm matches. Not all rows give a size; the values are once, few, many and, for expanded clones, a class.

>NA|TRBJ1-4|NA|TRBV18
CASSRSQGNEKLFF
TGTGCCAGCTCACGTTCTCAGGGGAATGAAAAACTGTTTTTT
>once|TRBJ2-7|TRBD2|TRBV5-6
CASSAITSDWENEQYF
TGTGCCAGCAGCGCTATAACTAGCGATTGGGAAAACGAGCAGTACTTC
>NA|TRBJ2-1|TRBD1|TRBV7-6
CASSSGQGPPNEQFF
TGTGCCAGCAGCAGTGGACAGGGCCCCCCCAATGAGCAGTTCTTC
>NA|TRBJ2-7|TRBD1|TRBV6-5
CASSLYRTGGEQYF
TGTGCCAGCTCGCTCTACCGGACAGGGGGGGAGCAGTACTTC
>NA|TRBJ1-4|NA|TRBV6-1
CASRGDIEKLFF
TGTGCCAGCAGGGGGGACATCGAAAAACTGTTTTTT
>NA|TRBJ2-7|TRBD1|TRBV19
CASSIDHRDSLFEQYF
TGTGCCAGTAGTATAGATCACCGGGACAGCCTCTTCGAGCAGTACTTC
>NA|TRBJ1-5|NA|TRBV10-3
CAISVSERQPQHF
TGTGCCATCAGTGTTTCAGAGAGACAGCCCCAGCATTTT
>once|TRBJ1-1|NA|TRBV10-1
CASSESGRGWTEAFF
TGCGCCAGCAGTGAGTCGGGCAGGGGTTGGACTGAAGCTTTCTTT
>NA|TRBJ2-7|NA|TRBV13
CASSLGSVPFYEQYF
TGTGCCAGCAGCTTGGGTAGCGTTCCATTTTACGAGCAGTACTTC
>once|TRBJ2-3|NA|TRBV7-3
CASSLTAPGIGDTQYF
TGTGCCAGCAGCTTAACGGCTCCGGGGATAGGAGATACGCAGTATTTT
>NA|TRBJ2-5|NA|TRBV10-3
CAIRLDGQETQYF
TGTGCCATCAGATTGGACGGACAAGAGACCCAGTACTTC
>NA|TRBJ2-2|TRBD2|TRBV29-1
CSVTSGMLGGELFF
TGCAGCGTCACTAGCGGGATGCTGGGCGGGGAGCTGTTTTTT